Listed here is a single TCR beta chain. Its cognate antigen is unknown. The PCR employed 60 Vbeta primers together with 13 Jbeta primers. Per the original methods: Unique TCR beta chains totaled roughly 80 million in a later count, with approximately 11 million of them shared. Only in-frame clones appear in the TCRdb table, and some are missing; sequencing was by immunoSEQ multiplex PCR. Clonal size and the V and J genes are those of that table, whereas D and trimming came from the DNA. This table has 60,000 to 100,000 clones, more than 60% appearing once. The record originates from a study of cytomegalovirus exposure and HLA in healthy donors. Looking at the study overall: An early data release held around 80 million unique TCRs from HLA-typed donors. Points from the study as a whole: The authors later found most CMV-associated TCR beta chains appeared HLA-restricted.

This clonotype was obtained from a male donor in good health and CMV-seropositive. The sequencing input was PBMCs.

DNA of the CDR3: TGCGCCAGCAGCTTGGCCGTCGGAGGGGGGGGCGAGACCCAGTACTTC. It is translated as CASSLAVGGGGETQYF. The chain has TRBV5-1 and TRBJ2-5, with a tentative D call TRBD2 (7 bases). The CDR3 totals 16 residues. In germline, CDR1 is SGHRS, CDR2 YFSETQ. Between the trimmed V and J ends, which lost 0 bases and 5 bases, there was a span of 17 bases.